Following are 28 T cell receptor beta chains from one sample sequenced in a study of blood T cell repertoires in COVID-19. The protocol was immunoSEQ multiplex PCR, while the TCRdb copy is restricted to in-frame clones and leaves out a portion. Counted here are 75,000 to 100,000 clones, around 88% occurring once; the ten biggest clones make up approximately 1.8%. The sequencing input was peripheral blood. The origin of the receptors is a man of 80 years or more with acute or convalescent COVID-19.

V and J are TRBV6-6 and TRBJ2-2; D might be TRBD1 (5 bases). The V and J ends lost 7 bases and 4 bases respectively, with 19 bases between them. The CDR3 contains 16 residues. Germline V CDR1 and CDR2: MNHNY, SVGAGI (reference sequence). The CDR3 nucleotides read TGTGCCAGCACTAAATCACAGGCCTCGGGCACCGGGGAGCTGTTTTTT. This codes for CASTKSQASGTGELFF.

The chain links TRBV12-3 or TRBV12-4 to TRBJ1-2, with 7 bases matching TRBD1. The CDR3 length is 12 residues. J was trimmed by 8 bases and V by 2 bases; bases with no gene match: 2. The DNA for the CDR3 is TGTGCCAGCAGTTTACAACAGGGGGGCTACACCTTC. Residues: CASSLQQGGYTF.

The chain couples TRBV7-2 to TRBJ2-2; D is unresolved. There are 14 residues in the CDR3. V was clipped by 1 base and J by 7 bases, with 10 bases between them. Germline V CDR1 and CDR2: SGHTA, FQGNSA. The CDR3 region has the DNA TGTGCCAGCAGCTTAGGTAGTCTCTTCGGGGAGCTGTTTTTT. Its protein product is CASSLGSLFGELFF.

V gene TRBV30 combines with J gene TRBJ2-7, with 8 bases identical to TRBD1. Trimming at V came to 3 bases and at J to 3 bases, leaving 7 bases not matched to a gene. This CDR3 has 14 amino acids. Germline V lookup: CDR1 GTSNPN, CDR2 SVGIG (reference sequence). The CDR3 bases are TGTGCCTGGAGAAGAGTAGACAGGGGCTACGAGCAGTACTTC. It specifies CAWRRVDRGYEQYF.

V and J are TRBV5-3 and TRBJ2-7; D is possibly TRBD2 (6 bases). Being an ORF, TRBV5-3 has a function that is uncertain. Trimming left V 4 bases short and J 6 bases short, with 20 bases between. The CDR3 is made up of 15 amino acids. CDR3 sequence (DNA): TGTGCCAGAAGCCGCCCGACAGAACGGGGGAGCGAGCAGTACTTC. It yields the protein CARSRPTERGSEQYF.

This chain uses TRBV3-1 (or the pseudogene TRBV3-2) with TRBJ2-2, with 9 positions matching TRBD2. This CDR3 comprises 16 residues. Trimming cost V 2 bases and J 6 bases; bases outside gene matches: 7. Germline V gene data show CDR1 as LGHDT and CDR2 as YNNKEL (reference sequence). The CDR3: CASSQPGLARPGELFF. The CDR3 bases are TGTGCCAGCAGCCAACCGGGACTAGCACGTCCCGGGGAGCTGTTTTTT.

The chain combines TRBV10-3 with TRBJ2-7; tentatively, D is TRBD1 (6 bases). CDR3 length: 14 residues. Between the trimmed V and J ends, which lost 4 bases and 4 bases, there was a span of 14 bases. Germline V gene lookup returns CDR1 ENHRY and CDR2 SYGVKD. The chain's CDR3 is CAISVLGAQYEQYF. CDR3 nucleotide sequence: TGTGCCATCAGTGTTCTGGGGGCGCAATACGAGCAGTACTTC.

Here the CDR3 reads CASSLQGDTGELFF. In nucleotides, the CDR3 is TGTGCCAGCAGCTTGCAGGGCGACACCGGGGAGCTGTTTTTT. The V call is TRBV7-2, the J call TRBJ2-2; TRBD1 is a possible D gene (5 bases). Germline V gene lookup returns CDR1 SGHTA and CDR2 FQGNSA. The CDR3 extends over 14 amino acids. Trimming pared 3 bases from V and 3 bases from J, leaving 8 bases between.

This clone was observed once. This chain connects TRBV7-2 to TRBJ2-1, with 10 bases identical to TRBD2. Germline lookup yields CDR1 SGHTA and CDR2 FQGNSA. Losses at the gene ends were 5 bases for V and 9 bases for J; bases not matched to a gene: 16. This CDR3 comprises 17 residues. CDR3 coding DNA: TGTGCCAGCAGCCCAAGCTCAGCGGGAGGGGCCGGTGGTGAGCAGTTCTTC. Translation gives CASSPSSAGGAGGEQFF.

This chain joins TRBV5-5 and TRBJ1-5; weak D call: TRBD1 (5 bases). V was shortened by 0 bases and J by 7 bases, with 8 bases between the two germline ends. Germline V gives CDR1 SGHKS, CDR2 YYEKEE (reference sequence). CDR3 length: 13 amino acids. CDR3 region: CASSLVDRQPQHF. The CDR3 DNA reads as TGTGCCAGCAGCTTGGTAGACAGACAGCCCCAGCATTTT. The entire variable domain, with the rest obtained from reference TRBV5-5 and TRBJ1-5, is as follows: DAGVTQSPTHLIKTRGQQVTLRCSPISGHKSVSWYQQVLGQGPQFIFQYYEKEERGRGNFPDRFSARQFPNYSSELNVNALLLGDSALYLCASSLVDRQPQHFGDGTRLSIL.

The chain carries TRBV6-2 or TRBV6-3 and TRBJ2-1, with D possibly TRBD2 on 5 matching bases. Trimming removed 2 bases from V and 3 bases from J, with 26 bases in between. This CDR3 has 20 amino acids. Germline V lookup: CDR1 MNHEY, CDR2 SVGEGT. The DNA for the CDR3 is TGTGCCAGCAGTTACCAAGTGGGAGTAGGCCTAGAGATCAACTACAATGAGCAGTTCTTC. Amino acids: CASSYQVGVGLEINYNEQFF.

The CDR3: CASSPSDRGYGGEQFF. Here the CDR3 DNA reads TGCGCCAGCAGCCCCTCAGACAGGGGGTACGGCGGTGAGCAGTTCTTC. V is TRBV4-1 and J is TRBJ2-1; the match to TRBD1 covers 9 bases. The CDR3 is made up of 16 amino acids. V lost 4 bases and J lost 9; bases outside the gene matches: 13. Per the germline V gene, CDR1 is MGHRA and CDR2 is YSYEKL.

V is TRBV24-1 and J is TRBJ2-1; TRBD2 is a possible D gene (6 bases). With 1 base removed from V and 10 bases from J, the gap between germline ends came to 16 bases. This CDR3 comprises 15 residues. Germline lookup yields CDR1 KGHDR and CDR2 SFDVKD. The CDR3 loop is CATSDFGAGLREQFF. The CDR3 bases are TGTGCCACCAGTGATTTCGGGGCGGGATTAAGGGAGCAGTTCTTC.

This clone came up a few times. CDR3: CASSQGGGNTEAFF. CDR3 DNA sequence: TGTGCCAGCAGCCAAGGAGGGGGCAACACTGAAGCTTTCTTT. The chain is built from TRBV3-1 (or the pseudogene TRBV3-2) and TRBJ1-1; 7 nucleotides match TRBD1. Trimming removed 1 base from V and 2 bases from J; junction bases left unmatched: 1. The CDR3 loop spans 14 amino acids. Looked up from germline, CDR1 is LGHDT and CDR2 is YNNKEL (reference sequence).

The rearrangement joins TRBV28 to TRBJ1-1; maybe TRBD1 (5 bases). Between the trimmed V and J ends, which lost 8 bases and 6 bases, there was a span of 19 bases. The germline V gene has CDR1 MDHEN and CDR2 SYDVKM. The CDR3 contains 14 residues. The DNA for the CDR3 is TGTGCCAGCGCCCCCAGGCAAAGGGGCGCTGAAGCTTTCTTT. As protein: CASAPRQRGAEAFF.

This chain links TRBV18 with TRBJ1-2; 9 positions agree with TRBD1. This CDR3 contains 14 residues. With 3 bases clipped from V and 8 bases from J, the junction kept 7 bases outside the gene matches. CDR1 KGHSH and CDR2 LQKENI come from the germline V gene. Here the CDR3 DNA reads TGTGCCAGCTCACCGGGGACAGGGAGCAGGGGCTACACCTTC. As protein: CASSPGTGSRGYTF.

The chain carries TRBV11-2 and TRBJ2-5, with D possibly TRBD2 on 6 matching bases. Germline CDR1 SGHAT, CDR2 FQNNGV. Trimming shortened V by 2 bases and J by 2 bases, and 9 bases separated the two germline ends. There are 14 residues in the CDR3. CDR3 protein: CASSLIGGQETQYF. Here the CDR3 DNA reads TGTGCCAGCAGCTTAATCGGAGGGCAAGAGACCCAGTACTTC. Full variable domain (rest looked up from reference TRBV11-2 and TRBJ2-5): EAGVAQSPRYKIIEKRQSVAFWCNPISGHATLYWYQQILGQGPKLLIQFQNNGVVDDSQLPKDRFSAERLKGVDSTLKIQPAKLEDSAVYLCASSLIGGQETQYFGPGTRLLVL.

The chain recombines TRBV27 with TRBJ2-7; perhaps TRBD1 as D (6 bases). The CDR3 spans 16 residues. Trimming took 5 bases from V and 4 from J, leaving 21 bases between them. Looked up from germline, CDR1 is MNHEY and CDR2 is SMNVEV (reference sequence). The CDR3 nucleotides are TGTGCCAGCAGTCCACGGGCTCTTCCAGGGGTTTACGAGCAGTACTTC. Protein sequence: CASSPRALPGVYEQYF.

This chain joins TRBV9 and TRBJ1-2; 12 bases match TRBD1. CDR1 and CDR2 from the germline V gene are SGDLS and YYNGEE. The CDR3 is 16 amino acids. V lost 0 bases to trimming and J lost 7 bases; unmatched junction nucleotides: 7. CDR3 sequence reads: CASSVGPGQGARGYTF. CDR3 nucleotides: TGTGCCAGCAGCGTAGGTCCGGGACAGGGGGCCCGTGGCTACACCTTC.

The CDR3 coding sequence is TGTGCCAGCAGCTTAGGCGGTGGTGGCGAGACCCAGTACTTC. Protein product: CASSLGGGGETQYF. This sequence joins TRBV11-1 and TRBJ2-5; no clear D gene. Germline loops: CDR1 SGHAT, CDR2 FQDESV (reference sequence). V was clipped by 1 base and J by 5 bases, with 11 bases between them. The CDR3 consists of 14 residues.

The V and J genes are TRBV19 and TRBJ2-1, with 9 bases that match TRBD1. The CDR3 is made up of 15 amino acids. V was pared by 3 bases and J by 7 bases, with 7 bases of the junction left unmatched. Germline assignment: CDR1 LNHDA and CDR2 SQIVND (reference sequence). The CDR3 nucleotides are TGTGCCAGTAGTATCGGGACAGGGTGGGGAAATGAGCAGTTCTTC. Its protein is CASSIGTGWGNEQFF.

This chain connects TRBV7-2 to TRBJ2-7, with 8 bases that match TRBD2. The CDR3 runs 15 residues. CDR1 is SGHTA and CDR2 is FQGNSA in the germline V gene. V was clipped by 1 base and J by 0 bases; unmatched bases: 2. CDR3 residues: CASSLELAVSYEQYF. The CDR3, as DNA: TGTGCCAGCAGCTTAGAACTAGCGGTCTCCTACGAGCAGTACTTC. Filled out from reference TRBV7-2 and TRBJ2-7, the complete variable domain reads GAGVSQSPSNKVTEKGKDVELRCDPISGHTALYWYRQSLGQGLEFLIYFQGNSAPDKSGLPSDRFSAERTGGSVSTLTIQRTQQEDSAVYLCASSLELAVSYEQYFGPGTRLTVT.

This sequence joins TRBV7-9 and TRBJ2-2; no clear D gene. The CDR3 has 15 residues. Germline lookup yields CDR1 SEHNR and CDR2 FQNEAQ (reference sequence). The V end lost 3 bases, the J end lost 0 bases, and 8 bases lay between the germline ends. The chain's CDR3 is CASSFGSANTGELFF. The CDR3 coding sequence is TGTGCCAGCAGCTTTGGCAGCGCGAACACCGGGGAGCTGTTTTTT.

The chain is built from TRBV20-1 and TRBJ2-7; 12 bases agree with TRBD2. Germline CDR1 reads DFQATT; CDR2 reads SNEGSKA (reference sequence). The CDR3 has 15 residues. The V and J ends lost 3 bases and 4 bases, in that order; junction bases with no gene match: 7. The CDR3 spells CSASGGTSGLYEQYF. CDR3 sequence (DNA): TGCAGTGCTAGTGGGGGGACTAGCGGGTTGTACGAGCAGTACTTC.

This rearrangement joins TRBV6-2 or TRBV6-3 to TRBJ2-6; a weak D match, TRBD2 (5 bases). Germline values: CDR1 MNHEY, CDR2 SVGEGT. The ends were cut back, 2 bases at V and 1 base at J, with 6 bases in the middle. This CDR3 region has 15 residues. The CDR3 sequence is CASSYRGSGANVLTF. The CDR3 region has the DNA TGTGCCAGCAGTTACAGAGGGTCTGGGGCCAACGTCCTGACTTTC.

The V call is TRBV14, the J call TRBJ1-5; D is uncertain. The CDR3 length is 10 residues. V gave up 6 bases and J gave up 10 bases, with 7 bases separating them. Germline V CDR1 and CDR2: SGHDN, FVKESK. The CDR3 here is CASRPGPQHF. In DNA, the CDR3 is TGTGCCAGCAGGCCGGGACCCCAGCATTTT.

J is TRBJ1-1 and V is TRBV19; D is ambiguous. Germline V CDR1 and CDR2: LNHDA, SQIVND (reference sequence). The CDR3 consists of 14 residues. The V and J ends lost 5 bases and 1 base respectively, with 11 bases between them. In DNA form, the CDR3 reads TGTGCCAGTAGTGGGCCTGCGAAGAACACTGAAGCTTTCTTT. It encodes CASSGPAKNTEAFF.

The gene calls are TRBV9 and TRBJ1-1; TRBD1 might be the D (5 bases). Trimming took off 5 bases at V and 3 bases at J, with 17 bases between the two ends. CDR3 length: 15 residues. CDR1 and CDR2 (germline): SGDLS, YYNGEE. The CDR3 DNA follows: TGTGCCAGCAGTCTAAATATTGGGGGGGACACTGAAGCTTTCTTT. Its protein product is CASSLNIGGDTEAFF. The complete variable domain, with remaining parts taken from reference TRBV9 and TRBJ1-1, reads DSGVTQTPKHLITATGQRVTLRCSPRSGDLSVYWYQQSLDQGLQFLIQYYNGEERAKGNILERFSAQQFPDLHSELNLSSLELGDSALYFCASSLNIGGDTEAFFGQGTRLTVV.